Below are 23 T cell receptor beta chains sequenced from a single sample in a study of metastatic and nonmetastatic thyroid tumors. All patients were treatment-naive before thyroid surgery. TCRdb re-called clones from the PCR reads using MiXCR. This sample yields about 33,000 clones, of which 10% to 11% are seen a single time; approximately 15% belongs to the top ten. Sequenced sample: blood. These TCRs come from a female donor with papillary thyroid cancer or a benign thyroid nodule (not recorded which). Some clones in this sample may be carry-over from other donors' samples.

The table lists this clone with a few counts. The V gene is TRBV6-1, the J gene TRBJ1-3; a weak D match, TRBD1 (6 bases). Trimming left V 7 bases short and J 4 bases short, with 17 bases between. Germline V gives CDR1 MNHNS, CDR2 SASEGT. CDR3 length: 15 amino acids. The CDR3 loop reads CASTKTGQSGNTIYF. The CDR3 nucleotides read TGTGCCAGCACCAAGACAGGACAATCGGGAAACACCATATATTTT.

The V call is TRBV11-1, the J call TRBJ2-1; D is uncertain. Trimming cost V 5 bases and J 0 bases, with 8 bases left between them. The CDR3 contains 14 residues. CDR1 is SGHAT, CDR2 FQDESV, per germline (reference sequence). CDR3 loop: CASSAQSSYNEQFF. The CDR3 region has the DNA TGTGCCAGCAGCGCCCAGAGCTCCTACAATGAGCAGTTCTTC.

This clone showed up many times. The chain links TRBV20-1 to TRBJ2-7; D gene unclear. V lost 5 bases to trimming and J lost 2 bases, with 7 bases between them. Germline V CDR1 and CDR2: DFQATT, SNEGSKA (reference sequence). This CDR3 contains 11 residues. CDR3 DNA: TGCAGTGCTTCCCCTACCTACGAGCAGTACTTC. Amino acids: CSASPTYEQYF.

In this sample, this clone turned up many times. The chain uses TRBV7-2 and TRBJ2-3; TRBD2 might be the D (6 bases). The CDR3 runs to 13 residues. Germline CDR1 reads SGHTA; CDR2 reads FQGNSA. V was shortened by 5 bases and J by 6 bases, with 12 bases between the two germline ends. The CDR3 region is CASSVRRGDTQYF. The CDR3 nucleotides read TGTGCCAGCAGCGTGCGACGGGGGGATACGCAGTATTTT.

In its sample, this clone was seen many times. The chain is built from TRBV2 and TRBJ2-5, with 12 bases matching TRBD2. The CDR3 length is 15 residues. Trimming took 6 bases from V and 1 from J; bases not matched to a gene: 3. Per germline, CDR1 SNHLY and CDR2 FYNNEI. The CDR3 DNA reads as TGTGCCAGCAGACCGGGACTAGCGGGCCAAGAGACCCAGTACTTC. It yields the protein CASRPGLAGQETQYF.

This clone has ten or more counts. The chain joins TRBV7-9 to TRBJ2-1; possibly TRBD1 for D (5 bases). Looked up from germline, CDR1 is SEHNR and CDR2 is FQNEAQ (reference sequence). V was cut by 5 bases and J by 6 bases, with 14 bases left in between. The CDR3 has 14 amino acids. The CDR3 protein is CASSGAKDGNEQFF. In DNA form, the CDR3 reads TGTGCCAGCAGCGGGGCTAAGGATGGCAATGAGCAGTTCTTC.

This clone was observed at least ten times. CDR3 region: CASSVGMNTEAFF. The CDR3 region has the DNA TGTGCCAGCAGCGTAGGGATGAACACTGAAGCTTTCTTT. V and J are TRBV9 and TRBJ1-1; D unclear. The CDR3 sequence is 13 residues long. Germline lookup yields CDR1 SGDLS and CDR2 YYNGEE. V dropped 0 bases and J dropped 0 bases, with 3 bases sitting between them.

This clone was recorded at least ten times. Here the CDR3 reads CASSLGTGHEKLFF. The CDR3 DNA follows: TGTGCCAGCAGTTTGGGGACAGGGCACGAAAAACTGTTTTTT. The chain links TRBV12-3 or TRBV12-4 to TRBJ1-4, with 9 positions matching TRBD1. V trimming: 3 bases; J trimming: 8 bases; junction bases outside the gene matches: 4. The CDR3 length is 14 residues.

A few counts support this clone. This sequence joins TRBV28 and TRBJ2-1; D uncertain. The CDR3 spans 13 residues. Germline CDR1 and CDR2: MDHEN and SYDVKM. V lost 11 bases to trimming and J lost 1 base, with 12 bases between them. The CDR3 region is CASAQLSYNEQFF. The CDR3 DNA reads TGTGCCTCCGCACAGTTATCCTACAATGAGCAGTTCTTC.

This clone was detected many times. DNA of the CDR3: TGTGCCAGCAACTTGGACCTAATTCTTCACACTGAAGCTTTCTTT. It yields the protein CASNLDLILHTEAFF. The V gene is TRBV7-9, the J gene TRBJ1-1; no reliable D call. The V and J ends lost 7 bases and 3 bases respectively, with 18 bases between them. Per germline, CDR1 SEHNR and CDR2 FQNEAQ (reference sequence). The CDR3 runs 15 residues. Drawing the rest from reference TRBV7-9 and TRBJ1-1, the complete variable domain is DTGVSQNPRHKITKRGQNVTFRCDPISEHNRLYWYRQTLGQGPEFLTYFQNEAQLEKSRLLSDRFSAERPKGSFSTLEIQRTEQGDSAMYLCASNLDLILHTEAFFGQGTRLTVV.

This clone was observed at least ten times. CDR3 bases: TGTGCCAGCAGTGCCGGGACAGGTGCGCCCAATCAGCCCCAGCATTTT. It translates to CASSAGTGAPNQPQHF. The chain is built from TRBV27 and TRBJ1-5; TRBD1 agrees at 8 bases. V shed 5 bases and J 3 bases; nucleotides not matched to a gene: 9. The CDR3 length is 16 residues. Germline loops: CDR1 MNHEY, CDR2 SMNVEV (reference sequence).

This clone was recorded many times. This chain connects TRBV20-1 to TRBJ1-3; no clear D gene. With 0 bases removed from V and 4 bases from J, the gap between germline ends came to 4 bases. Germline V gene data show CDR1 as DFQATT and CDR2 as SNEGSKA (reference sequence). The CDR3 totals 12 residues. Here the CDR3 reads CSARDGGNTIYF. For the CDR3, the DNA is TGCAGTGCTAGAGATGGGGGAAACACCATATATTTT.

This clone was seen at least ten times. This chain links TRBV7-2 with TRBJ1-1; D gene unclear. Trimming shortened V by 0 bases and J by 4 bases, and 15 bases separated the two germline ends. The CDR3 extends over 16 amino acids. Germline V gene data show CDR1 as SGHTA and CDR2 as FQGNSA. The chain's CDR3 is CASSLAGSHRGTEAFF. The CDR3 nucleotides are TGTGCCAGCAGCTTAGCGGGGTCGCACCGGGGCACTGAAGCTTTCTTT.

This clone was detected only a few times. The chain employs TRBV2 and TRBJ2-7; 11 positions match TRBD2. The CDR3 sequence is 14 residues long. Germline V gene data show CDR1 as SNHLY and CDR2 as FYNNEI. V dropped 6 bases and J dropped 2; count of bases not matched to a gene: 3. The CDR3 here is CASRPGLAAYEQYF. In DNA, the CDR3 is TGTGCCAGCAGACCGGGACTAGCGGCCTACGAGCAGTACTTC.

This clone was seen many times. The chain couples TRBV4-1 to TRBJ2-2, with D possibly matching TRBD1 (6 bases). V was shortened by 8 bases and J by 1 base, with 20 bases between the two germline ends. Germline values: CDR1 MGHRA, CDR2 YSYEKL. The CDR3 is 17 amino acids. CDR3 amino acids: CASGKTSGVLNTGELFF. As DNA, the CDR3 is TGCGCCAGCGGGAAAACTTCAGGGGTTCTGAACACCGGGGAGCTGTTTTTT.

The table lists this clone with many counts. The CDR3, as DNA: TGTGCCAGCAGCCGCGCTAGCGGGAGACCCTACGAGCAGTACTTC. Translated, it gives CASSRASGRPYEQYF. The rearrangement links TRBV5-8 to TRBJ2-7; 10 bases agree with TRBD2. Trimming at V came to 4 bases and at J to 2 bases, leaving 6 bases not matched to a gene. The CDR3 consists of 15 residues. Germline values: CDR1 SGHTS, CDR2 YDEGEE.

The table lists this clone with many counts. The chain carries TRBV20-1 and TRBJ1-6; a weak D match, TRBD1 (6 bases). Germline V lookup: CDR1 DFQATT, CDR2 SNEGSKA (reference sequence). The CDR3 is 17 amino acids. V was shortened by 0 bases and J by 9 bases, with 21 bases between the two germline ends. CDR3 nucleotides: TGCAGTGCTAGAGATCCTTTAAGGGGGGAAGCGGCTTCACCCCTCCACTTT. Amino acids: CSARDPLRGEAASPLHF.

This clone has at least ten counts. Other DNA sequences in this sample translate to the same CDR3. V is TRBV29-1 and J is TRBJ2-3; D could derive from TRBD1 or TRBD2 (5 bases each). CDR1 and CDR2 from the germline V gene are SQVTM and ANQGSEA. V dropped 6 bases and J dropped 6 bases, with 13 bases sitting between them. There are 12 residues in the CDR3. In nucleotides, the CDR3 is TGCAGCGTGGCAGGGTGGGGGGATACGCAGTATTTT. Encoded protein: CSVAGWGDTQYF.

This clone was recorded at least ten times. This chain links TRBV7-2 with TRBJ2-1, with 11 bases identical to TRBD2. V lost 4 bases to trimming and J lost 2 bases; unmatched junction nucleotides: 7. The V gene's germline CDR1 is SGHTA and CDR2 FQGNSA. The CDR3 is 17 residues long. In nucleotides, the CDR3 is TGTGCCAGCAGCTCCACTCCACTAGCGGGAGCCTACAATGAGCAGTTCTTC. Protein: CASSSTPLAGAYNEQFF.

This clone has ten or more counts. The V gene is TRBV15, the J gene TRBJ1-4; D possibly corresponds to TRBD1 (6 bases). Germline V gene lookup returns CDR1 LNHNV and CDR2 YYDKDF (reference sequence). CDR3 length: 16 residues. V lost 5 bases to trimming and J lost 3 bases, with 16 bases between them. The CDR3 spells CATSGYREVANEKLFF. CDR3 sequence (DNA): TGTGCCACCAGCGGGTACAGGGAGGTAGCTAATGAAAAACTGTTTTTT. The entire variable domain, with the rest obtained from reference TRBV15 and TRBJ1-4, is as follows: DAMVIQNPRYQVTQFGKPVTLSCSQTLNHNVMYWYQQKSSQAPKLLFHYYDKDFNNEADTPDNFQSRRPNTSFCFLDIRSPGLGDTAMYLCATSGYREVANEKLFFGSGTQLSVL.

This clone was counted ten times or more. The genes are TRBV13 and TRBJ2-1; possible D gene TRBD1, 6 bases. Germline lookup yields CDR1 PRHDT and CDR2 FYEKMQ (reference sequence). Trimming pared 8 bases from V and 4 bases from J, leaving 15 bases between. The CDR3 sequence is 14 residues long. The CDR3 region has the DNA TGTGCCAGCTGCAGGGGAGCGGCGTACAATGAGCAGTTCTTC. Amino acids: CASCRGAAYNEQFF.

This clone was detected ten times or more. The chain employs TRBV13 and TRBJ2-1; 8 bases map to TRBD2. Trimming cost V 5 bases and J 2 bases; bases outside gene matches: 5. CDR3 size: 15 residues. CDR1 is PRHDT and CDR2 is FYEKMQ in the germline V gene (reference sequence). Written as DNA, the CDR3 is TGTGCCAGCAGCCCCACTAGCGGAACCTACAATGAGCAGTTCTTC. Protein: CASSPTSGTYNEQFF.

This clone was recorded at least ten times. J is TRBJ1-1 and V is TRBV12-3 or TRBV12-4; D may be TRBD1 (6 bases). The germline V and J ends were trimmed by 2 bases and 4 bases, with 17 bases remaining between them. This CDR3 has 16 residues. The CDR3 coding sequence is TGTGCCAGCAGTTTAAATTCCCCAGGGGCGGGCACTGAAGCTTTCTTT. This translates into CASSLNSPGAGTEAFF.